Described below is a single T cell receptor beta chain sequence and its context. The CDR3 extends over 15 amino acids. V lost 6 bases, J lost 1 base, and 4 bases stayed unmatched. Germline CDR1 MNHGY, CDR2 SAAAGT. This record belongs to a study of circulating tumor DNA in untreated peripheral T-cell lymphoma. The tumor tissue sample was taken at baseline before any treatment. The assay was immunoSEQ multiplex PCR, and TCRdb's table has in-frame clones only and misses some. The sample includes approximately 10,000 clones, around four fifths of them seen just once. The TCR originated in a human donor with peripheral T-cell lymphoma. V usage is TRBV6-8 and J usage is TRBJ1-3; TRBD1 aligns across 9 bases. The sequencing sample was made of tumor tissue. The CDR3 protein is CASRPGTGSGNTIYF. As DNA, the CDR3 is TGTGCCAGCAGACCCGGGACAGGGTCTGGAAACACCATATATTTT.